This entry lists 14 T cell receptor beta chains sequenced from one sample in a study of CD8+ T cells in alopecia areata. cDNA serving as the sequencing template came from extracted, reverse transcribed RNA. Clones were read by immunoSEQ multiplex PCR, and TCRdb kept only the in-frame ones, dropping some. Of roughly 150,000 clones detected, about 87% appear once; the ten largest clones hold roughly 16%. Sequencing was performed on CD8+ T cells sorted from blood, taken at week 0. The receptor set was obtained from a human donor with alopecia areata.

This clone was detected once. The gene calls are TRBV27 and TRBJ1-2; 10 bases are shared with TRBD1. J lost 0 bases, V lost 5 bases, and 3 bases had no gene match. Germline V CDR1 and CDR2: MNHEY, SMNVEV (reference sequence). The CDR3 sequence is 15 residues long. The CDR3 DNA follows: TGTGCCAGCAGTCTCGGGACAGGGGCTAACTATGGCTACACCTTC. Amino acid sequence: CASSLGTGANYGYTF.

In the case of this clone: This specimen includes other DNA sequences encoding the same CDR3. The rearrangement links TRBV6-5 to TRBJ2-3, with 13 bases fitting TRBD2. This CDR3 has 15 amino acids. V dropped 6 bases and J dropped 3; count of bases not matched to a gene: 3. From germline, CDR1 is MNHEY and CDR2 SVGAGI. CDR3 loop: CASRAGLAGTDTQYF. The CDR3, as DNA: TGTGCCAGCAGAGCGGGACTAGCGGGGACAGATACGCAGTATTTT.

The genes are TRBV30 and TRBJ2-1; D is unclear. CDR3 length: 12 residues. Trimming removed 2 bases at V and 8 bases at J, with 10 bases between. CDR1 is GTSNPN and CDR2 is SVGIG in the germline V gene (reference sequence). The CDR3 sequence is CAWSNLGYEQFF. CDR3 nucleotides: TGTGCCTGGAGTAACCTGGGGTATGAGCAGTTCTTC.

The chain joins TRBV7-9 to TRBJ2-2, with D perhaps TRBD2 (6 bases). The length of the CDR3 is 12 residues. V lost 10 bases and J 4 bases, leaving 10 bases between the germline ends. From germline, CDR1 is SEHNR and CDR2 FQNEAQ (reference sequence). This CDR3 is CATRAGTGELFF. CDR3 DNA sequence: TGTGCCACCCGAGCGGGCACCGGGGAGCTGTTTTTT.

Only one count was recorded for this clone. Other DNA sequences from this sample encode an identical CDR3 as well. The chain uses TRBV5-6 and TRBJ1-1, with D unclear. Trimming cost V 2 bases and J 4 bases, with 18 bases left between them. The CDR3 is 16 residues long. CDR1 and CDR2 (germline): SGHDT, YYEEEE. CDR3 nucleotides: TGTGCCAGCAGCTTAAGTCCGGGGTTGGAGGCCACTGAAGCTTTCTTT. This translates into CASSLSPGLEATEAFF.

This sequence joins TRBV19 and TRBJ1-5; D call uncertain. The CDR3 sequence is 13 residues long. V was shortened by 3 bases and J by 4 bases, with 7 bases between the two germline ends. Germline V gene data show CDR1 as LNHDA and CDR2 as SQIVND (reference sequence). The CDR3 nucleotides are TGTGCCAGTAGTATCGTCGTAAATCAGCCCCAGCATTTT. Translation gives CASSIVVNQPQHF. Complete variable domain (other parts from reference TRBV19 and TRBJ1-5): DGGITQSPKYLFRKEGQNVTLSCEQNLNHDAMYWYRQDPGQGLRLIYYSQIVNDFQKGDIAEGYSVSREKKESFPLTVTSAQKNPTAFYLCASSIVVNQPQHFGDGTRLSIL.

This clone showed up just a few times. V and J are TRBV11-1 and TRBJ2-3; 12 positions match TRBD2. V shed 5 bases and J 2 bases; nucleotides not matched to a gene: 5. This CDR3 has 16 amino acids. Germline V CDR1 and CDR2: SGHAT, FQDESV (reference sequence). The CDR3 coding sequence is TGTGCCAGCAGCCCCGCTAGCGGGGGGGACACAGATACGCAGTATTTT. Encoded protein: CASSPASGGDTDTQYF. Complete variable domain (other parts from reference TRBV11-1 and TRBJ2-3): EAEVAQSPRYKITEKSQAVAFWCDPISGHATLYWYRQILGQGPELLVQFQDESVVDDSQLPKDRFSAERLKGVDSTLKIQPAELGDSAMYLCASSPASGGDTDTQYFGPGTRLTVL.

The V call is TRBV30, the J call TRBJ2-1; D unresolved. This CDR3 is built from 13 residues. Trimming took off 5 bases at V and 9 bases at J, with 17 bases between the two ends. The germline CDR1 and CDR2 sequences are GTSNPN and SVGIG (reference sequence). CDR3 in DNA: TGTGCCTGGGGAAATTTGGACGATGGTGAGCAGTTCTTC. Protein: CAWGNLDDGEQFF. Complete variable domain (other parts from reference TRBV30 and TRBJ2-1): SQTIHQWPATLVQPVGSPLSLECTVEGTSNPNLYWYRQAAGRGLQLLFYSVGIGQISSEVPQNLSASRPQDRQFILSSKKLLLSDSGFYLCAWGNLDDGEQFFGPGTRLTVL.

The chain joins TRBV6-1 to TRBJ2-2; maybe TRBD2 (5 bases). Germline CDR1 MNHNS, CDR2 SASEGT. This CDR3 is built from 13 residues. With 4 bases removed from V and 8 bases from J, the gap between germline ends came to 11 bases. The DNA of the CDR3 is TGTGCCAGCAGTGTCAGCGGCCAAGGGGAGCTGTTTTTT. This encodes CASSVSGQGELFF.

This clone was seen a single time. The genes are TRBV6-5 and TRBJ2-5; D call uncertain. The closer fit of TRBJ2-7 to the DNA end suggests the J call may be wrong. Germline CDR1 reads MNHEY; CDR2 reads SVGAGI. The CDR3 sequence is 13 residues long. CDR3 sequence: CASSRQVSYEQYF. The CDR3 bases are TGTGCCAGCAGCAGGCAGGTCTCCTACGAGCAGTACTTC.

V and J are TRBV19 and TRBJ2-2, with a possible D match to TRBD1 (6 bases). V lost 5 bases and J lost 3, with 19 bases in between. Per germline, CDR1 LNHDA and CDR2 SQIVND (reference sequence). The CDR3 contains 17 residues. CDR3 loop: CASSSRWTDPDTGELFF. The CDR3 region has the DNA TGTGCCAGTAGTTCCCGATGGACAGACCCGGACACCGGGGAGCTGTTTTTT. The full variable domain, rest sourced from reference TRBV19 and TRBJ2-2, is DGGITQSPKYLFRKEGQNVTLSCEQNLNHDAMYWYRQDPGQGLRLIYYSQIVNDFQKGDIAEGYSVSREKKESFPLTVTSAQKNPTAFYLCASSSRWTDPDTGELFFGEGSRLTVL.

The chain combines TRBV7-9 with TRBJ1-1; D is undetermined. This CDR3 region has 15 residues. Germline CDR1 SEHNR, CDR2 FQNEAQ (reference sequence). Trimming left V 5 bases short and J 1 base short, with 14 bases between. Here the CDR3 DNA reads TGTGCCAGCAGCCGAGAGGGCTCCGCGAACACTGAAGCTTTCTTT. As protein: CASSREGSANTEAFF.

The J gene is TRBJ2-3, the V gene TRBV15, with 7 bases identical to TRBD2. This CDR3 spans 16 amino acids. The V gene's germline CDR1 is LNHNV and CDR2 YYDKDF (reference sequence). The J segment lost 1 base and the V segment lost 5 bases, leaving 9 bases of the junction unmatched. CDR3 region: CATSSRGRAGTDTQYF. In DNA, the CDR3 is TGTGCCACCAGCTCCCGAGGGAGGGCCGGCACAGATACGCAGTATTTT.

The chain is built from TRBV7-9 and TRBJ2-7; D may correspond to TRBD1 or TRBD2 (5 bases each). Germline-derived CDR1 and CDR2 are SEHNR and FQNEAQ (reference sequence). Trimming took off 5 bases at V and 0 bases at J, with 17 bases between the two ends. This CDR3 contains 16 residues. This CDR3 reads CASSLTTGTVSYEQYF. DNA for the CDR3: TGTGCCAGCAGCCTCACCACCGGGACGGTCTCCTACGAGCAGTACTTC.